This T cell receptor beta chain was recorded in a study of shared clonotypes between healthy human individuals (dated by TCRdb to about 2020). Regarding the research as a whole: The cohort included a few men and two women between 18 and 49 years of age. Per donor, three plates each were used for CD4 naive and CD4 memory, two for CD8 naive, and one for CD8 memory. To estimate repertoire size and how much clonotypes are shared between individuals, the study performed deep sequencing of blood TCR repertoires from a few healthy adults. Libraries were prepared and TCR repertoires were sequenced by different laboratories using diverse techniques, in order to increase sequencing depth and limit assay-specific biases. Per donor, leukapheresis produced somewhere between about 0.94 and 8.9 billion PBMCs. Results the study describes overall, beyond this receptor: Incomplete sequencing was indicated by rarefaction of sorted-subset datasets, despite the large sequencing depth. Naive subsets generally had larger estimated clonotype richness than memory subsets did. The small number of donors limited the genetic and exposure-history diversity represented. Only blood was sampled, and tissue TCR repertoires likely differ from those in blood. Compared with non-shared clonotypes, clonotypes shared by all four sorted-subset donors had higher generation probabilities. About 5% of naive CD4, around 3.5% of naive CD8, approximately 2.2% of memory CD4, and over 0.35% of memory CD8 clonotypes were shared across several donors. Based on pairwise subsampling, the degree of clonotype sharing among donors was expected to be affected by sequencing depth.

At the junction V is shortened by 2 bases and J by 5 bases; bases outside the gene matches: 5. CDR1 and CDR2, looked up from the germline V gene, are MNHEY and SVGAGI. The CDR3, from cysteine to phenylalanine, totals 15 residues. The sequence is cut down to CDR3 DNA, 45 bases in frame from base 1. Using the deep immunoSEQ assay, multiplex PCR amplified TCR CDR3 regions from genomic DNA. Genomic DNA extracted from each cell subset was distributed evenly over all wells of several immunoSEQ 96-well plates, and each plate served as one replicate. For sorted subsets, approximately 200 ng of genomic DNA, equivalent to some 30,000 T cell genomes, went into each replicate PCR. Purified libraries were measured with a Qubit 3.0 fluorometer, size-checked on a Bioanalyzer 2100, and measured again with the KAPA Library Quantification kit. Every immunoSEQ 96-well plate was sequenced on a separate single-read 150-cycle Illumina NextSeq 550 flow cell. The authors' pipeline ran thus. Because the immunoSEQ output held only junctional sequences and lacked quality scores, the filtering could not match the filtering applied to full-length reads. Sequences were annotated with PyIR, a Python wrapper for IgBLAST v1.9, using IMGT germline references to assign V/J genes and CDR3. Reads with weak V/J assignments (E-value above 1e-6), missing CDR3, stop codons, out-of-frame junctions, or ambiguous translated residues were removed. V3J clonotypes were defined by identical inferred V gene, J gene, and CDR3 amino acid sequence. The percentage overlap between two repertoires was calculated by dividing the number of shared unique clonotypes by the size of the smaller repertoire. Three approaches were used to assess repertoire richness: RTK rarefaction, the Chao1 estimator, and Recon v2.1 estimates of unobserved clonotypes. Generation probabilities for all TCRbeta clonotypes obtained by the gDNA method from a few donors were computed using OLGA. This is the immuneACCESS table as TCRdb keeps it, with only in-frame sequences that have V and J called. A part of the clones is gone; compared with another copy, unresolved V genes explain less than half, and the rest is unexplained. Clone size and the V and J calls come from that table; the DNA yielded D and trimming. The sample yields 300,000 to 400,000 clones; around four fifths were counted once. The ten most abundant clones make up over 9.5% of the sample.

Note on this clone: No antigen is known for it. The sample holds no much larger clone one base away, and base qualities are not on file.

The donors were healthy, HIV-negative adults with no recently reported acute infections or vaccinations. All donors were Caucasian adults living in Nashville, Tennessee, USA. Magnetic negative selection was used to enrich CD4+ T cells, after which naive cells were positively selected on CD45RA and the negative fraction became the memory subset. Blood was collected by leukapheresis, and PBMCs were isolated by Ficoll-Histopaque density gradient centrifugation and then cryopreserved in liquid nitrogen vapor phase. Purity and quantity of every magnetically sorted T cell population were checked by analytical flow cytometry. From each sorted fraction, genomic DNA was isolated and quantified by UV absorbance on a Nanodrop 2000c.

This TCR was sampled from a man aged 25-45 years in good health. The chain is encoded by TRBV6-5 joined to TRBJ1-2; 10 nucleotides in the junction match TRBD1. Material: memory CD4+ T cells sorted from blood. The label giving this sample's cell subset or site can be read as: CD45RA-negative fraction. The CDR3 here reads CASSYTPGQGYGYTF. The DNA is as follows: TGTGCCAGCAGTTACACACCGGGACAGGGGTATGGCTACACCTTC.